The T cell receptor (beta chain) under discussion was sequenced for a study of T-cell memory formation after mild COVID-19. Constant-segment-primed 5'RACE gave TCR alpha and TCR beta cDNA libraries with sample barcodes and UMIs. Each CDR3 protein is one row after TCRdb ran MiXCR on the 5' RACE reads. Of about 270,000 distinct CDR3 sequences listed, about 20% are singletons. This clonotype was picked up a small number of times. This sequence originates from a man aged 18 to 35 who had mild COVID-19 (a few samples of this study predate the infection). Cell type and time point are not known. The sequenced sample consisted of PBMCs or a T cell subset sorted from them (not recorded which).

CDR3 in amino acids: CASSFDPPHSGGTYEQYF. Here the CDR3 DNA reads TGCGCCAGCAGCTTTGATCCCCCCCATAGCGGGGGAACCTACGAGCAGTACTTC. The chain is built from TRBV5-1 and TRBJ2-7, with 9 bases that match TRBD2. The germline V gene encodes CDR1 SGHRS and CDR2 YFSETQ. After removal of 2 bases from V and 2 bases from J, the junction contained 14 bases not matched to a gene. This CDR3 contains 18 residues.